The 17 T cell receptor beta chains reported below all come from one sample, sequenced in a study of regulatory T cells in long-lasting Graves disease. Time point in this sample: newly diagnosed GD, antithyroid drugs for less than 3 months. Researchers made the TCR library from RNA that was extracted from PBMCs. Combining iRepertoire HTBI primers with Arm-PCR of CDR3 regions, the authors built TCR beta libraries. TCRdb re-derived calls from the multiplex PCR reads in MiXCR, one entry per CDR3 protein. The sample records approximately 300,000 distinct CDR3 sequences, more than 15% being singletons. The starting material was peripheral blood mononuclear cells (PBMCs), obtained at new diagnosis, from a patient treated with antithyroid drugs. Receptor source: a female donor with Graves disease.

This clonotype occurred many times. The chain couples TRBV9 to TRBJ1-4, with a weak D call TRBD1 (5 bases). Germline V CDR1 and CDR2: SGDLS, YYNGEE. This CDR3 is 15 amino acids long. With 4 bases removed from V and 4 bases from J, the gap between germline ends came to 14 bases. The CDR3 DNA reads TGTGCCAGCAGCACTCCGGGACCGATTAATGAAAAACTGTTTTTT. The encoded protein is CASSTPGPINEKLFF. The full variable domain, rest sourced from reference TRBV9 and TRBJ1-4, is DSGVTQTPKHLITATGQRVTLRCSPRSGDLSVYWYQQSLDQGLQFLIQYYNGEERAKGNILERFSAQQFPDLHSELNLSSLELGDSALYFCASSTPGPINEKLFFGSGTQLSVL.

The chain is built from TRBV24-1 and TRBJ1-5, with D perhaps matching TRBD1 (6 bases). The CDR3 spans 14 residues. Per the germline V gene, CDR1 is KGHDR and CDR2 is SFDVKD. Trimming removed 5 bases at V and 7 bases at J, with 14 bases between. CDR3 protein: CATSARSTGQPQHF. The CDR3 DNA reads TGTGCCACCAGTGCGAGATCCACAGGGCAGCCCCAGCATTTT.

This clonotype was detected ten times or more. This rearrangement joins TRBV2 to TRBJ1-2, with D uncertain. Germline values: CDR1 SNHLY, CDR2 FYNNEI. V was shortened by 4 bases and J by 4 bases, with 7 bases between the two germline ends. The CDR3 spans 12 residues. CDR3 in amino acids: CASSGETYGYTF. CDR3 bases: TGTGCCAGCAGTGGGGAAACCTATGGCTACACCTTC.

This clonotype was observed at least ten times. The genes are TRBV5-1 and TRBJ2-7; TRBD2 might be the D (6 bases). The CDR3 loop spans 16 amino acids. The ends were cut back, 6 bases at V and 0 bases at J, with 19 bases in the middle. In germline, CDR1 is SGHRS, CDR2 YFSETQ. CDR3 sequence reads: CASTQDGRESSYEQYF. The CDR3 bases are TGCGCCAGCACACAAGATGGCCGGGAGAGCTCCTACGAGCAGTACTTC. Filled out from reference TRBV5-1 and TRBJ2-7, the complete variable domain reads KAGVTQTPRYLIKTRGQQVTLSCSPISGHRSVSWYQQTPGQGLQFLFEYFSETQRNKGNFPGRFSGRQFSNSRSEMNVSTLELGDSALYLCASTQDGRESSYEQYFGPGTRLTVT.

This clonotype was seen at least ten times. The rearrangement uses TRBV12-3 or TRBV12-4 and TRBJ2-5, with D possibly being TRBD2 (5 bases). Matching the DNA end better, TRBJ2-1 makes the J call doubtful. The CDR3 runs 17 residues. The DNA of the CDR3 is TGTGCCAGCAGTTCCCATGGAAGGAGCCCAGAGGGAAATGAGCAGTTCTTC. Its protein product is CASSSHGRSPEGNEQFF.

This chain links TRBV28 with TRBJ1-6, with D possibly being TRBD1 (6 bases). CDR3 length: 15 residues. V lost 4 bases and J 2 bases, leaving 9 bases between the germline ends. Per germline, CDR1 MDHEN and CDR2 SYDVKM. The CDR3 nucleotides are TGTGCCAGCAGTTCAAGGGGGGCCTATAATTCACCCCTCCACTTT. This sequence encodes CASSSRGAYNSPLHF. Full variable domain (remainder filled in from reference TRBV28 and TRBJ1-6): DVKVTQSSRYLVKRTGEKVFLECVQDMDHENMFWYRQDPGLGLRLIYFSYDVKMKEKGDIPEGYSVSREKKERFSLILESASTNQTSMYLCASSSRGAYNSPLHFGNGTRLTVT.

This clonotype came up many times. The chain couples TRBV10-3 to TRBJ2-1, with 8 bases fitting TRBD2. The germline gives CDR1 ENHRY, CDR2 SYGVKD. This CDR3 contains 15 residues. Germline trimming cut 0 bases from V and 6 bases from J; bases unmatched to any gene: 4. For the CDR3, the DNA is TGTGCCATCAGTGAGTCAGCGGGAGAGGCCAATGAGCAGTTCTTC. Protein sequence: CAISESAGEANEQFF.

At least ten counts were recorded for this clonotype. This chain joins TRBV6-2 or TRBV6-3 and TRBJ2-2; the match to TRBD2 covers 7 bases. Per the germline V gene, CDR1 is MNHEY and CDR2 is SVGEGT. Losses at the gene ends were 6 bases for V and 8 bases for J; bases not matched to a gene: 12. The CDR3 sequence is 15 residues long. The DNA for the CDR3 is TGTGCCAGCAGCCCCGGGACTACCAACCGGGGGGAGCTGTTTTTT. Its protein is CASSPGTTNRGELFF.

This clonotype was picked up many times. This sequence joins TRBV7-9 and TRBJ1-6, with D tentatively TRBD1 (5 bases). The CDR3 runs 16 residues. V was clipped by 5 bases and J by 5 bases, with 16 bases between them. CDR1 and CDR2 from the germline V gene are SEHNR and FQNEAQ (reference sequence). The DNA of the CDR3 is TGTGCCAGCAGCGTAGGGAGGGACGCAAATAATTCACCCCTCCACTTT. The encoded protein is CASSVGRDANNSPLHF.

Remarks on this clonotype: This is likely an artifact of a read error, given a far larger clone one base away. CDR3 loop: CASSLYAGGSYEQFF. The CDR3 DNA reads TGTGCCAGCAGTTTATACGCGGGCGGTTCCTACGAGCAGTTCTTC. The V call is TRBV28, the J call TRBJ2-1; D is perhaps TRBD2 (5 bases). The germline V and J ends were trimmed by 1 base and 10 bases, with 17 bases remaining between them. This CDR3 contains 15 residues. The V gene's germline CDR1 is MDHEN and CDR2 SYDVKM.

Many counts were recorded for this clonotype. The rearrangement links TRBV5-4 to TRBJ2-3; weak D call: TRBD1 (6 bases). Germline CDR1 SGHNT, CDR2 YYREEE (reference sequence). Trimming shortened V by 2 bases and J by 3 bases, and 10 bases separated the two germline ends. The CDR3 has 14 amino acids. The CDR3 is CASSFGQPTDTQYF. CDR3 sequence (DNA): TGTGCCAGCAGCTTCGGACAGCCTACAGATACGCAGTATTTT.

This clonotype was detected ten times or more. The chain recombines TRBV11-3 with TRBJ2-1; a weak D match, TRBD2 (6 bases). V shed 4 bases and J shed 1 base, with 14 bases lying between them. Germline CDR1 and CDR2: SGHNT and YENEEA. The CDR3 consists of 16 residues. The CDR3 spells CASSSPERVSYNEQFF. DNA for the CDR3: TGTGCCAGCAGCTCACCAGAGCGGGTGTCCTACAATGAGCAGTTCTTC.

About this clonotype: One base away lies a much larger clone, so this may be a sequencing read error. The chain couples TRBV4-1 to TRBJ1-4; 7 bases align to TRBD1. V shed 4 bases, J shed 7 bases, and the junction held 12 bases outside the gene matches. The CDR3 sequence is 16 residues long. The V gene's germline CDR1 is MGHRA and CDR2 YSYEKL. This CDR3 is CASSRPHRGGSEKLFF. As DNA, the CDR3 is TGCGCCAGCAGCCGACCCCACAGGGGCGGTAGTGAAAAACTGTTTTTT.

This clonotype was observed a handful of times. The V call is TRBV11-3, the J call TRBJ2-1; D might be TRBD1 (5 bases). This CDR3 spans 15 amino acids. V gave up 0 bases and J gave up 2 bases, with 8 bases separating them. Germline loops: CDR1 SGHNT, CDR2 YENEEA. CDR3 amino acids: CASSLDRAPYNEQFF. Written as DNA, the CDR3 is TGTGCCAGCAGCTTAGACAGGGCCCCCTACAATGAGCAGTTCTTC. The complete variable domain, with remaining parts taken from reference TRBV11-3 and TRBJ2-1, reads EAGVVQSPRYKIIEKKQPVAFWCNPISGHNTLYWYLQNLGQGPELLIRYENEEAVDDSQLPKDRFSAERLKGVDSTLKIQPAELGDSAVYLCASSLDRAPYNEQFFGPGTRLTVL.

As to this clonotype: A much larger clone differs from this one at a single base, so this may be a read error. This rearrangement joins TRBV11-3 to TRBJ2-1, with TRBD1 as a possible D gene (6 bases). The DNA end is more similar to TRBJ2-7, so the J call may be wrong. From germline, CDR1 is SGHNT and CDR2 YENEEA. This CDR3 region has 16 residues. The chain's CDR3 is CASSSYPRGSSHEQYF. The CDR3 nucleotides are TGTGCCAGCAGCTCATACCCCAGGGGAAGCTCCCACGAGCAGTACTTC.

This clonotype has a count of ten or more. The chain couples TRBV10-3 to TRBJ2-7; 8 positions match TRBD1. Germline V lookup: CDR1 ENHRY, CDR2 SYGVKD. The CDR3 has 16 residues. With 0 bases clipped from V and 4 bases from J, the junction kept 8 bases outside the gene matches. In nucleotides, the CDR3 is TGTGCCATCAGTGAGTCGACAGGGGTCCCAGGTTACGAGCAGTACTTC. Its translation is CAISESTGVPGYEQYF.

J is TRBJ1-1 and V is TRBV7-9, with a tentative D call TRBD1 (6 bases). V was cut by 5 bases and J by 0 bases, with 16 bases left in between. Germline values: CDR1 SEHNR, CDR2 FQNEAQ (reference sequence). The CDR3 spans 16 residues. The CDR3 DNA reads TGTGCCAGCAGCCCCGCTCGAGGACAGATGAACACTGAAGCTTTCTTT. It specifies CASSPARGQMNTEAFF.